This TCR beta chain was sequenced in a study of spatial heterogeneity in lung cancer. The V gene end was trimmed by 2 bases and the J gene end by 5 bases; junction bases not matched to a gene: 6. Germline values: CDR1 LGHDT, CDR2 YNNKEL (reference sequence). The CDR3 is 15 residues long. This clonotype was counted at least ten times. From the 5' RACE reads, TCRdb called clonotypes with MiXCR, one entry per CDR3 protein. The sample has about 23,000 distinct CDR3 sequences; about 4.4% are singletons. Stated time point: sample taken at primary tumor resection. The chain employs TRBV3-1 and TRBJ1-1; TRBD1 matches 9 bases. Here the sequenced sample was PBMCs, taken at surgery. The origin of this receptor is a male donor with early-stage non-small cell lung cancer. CDR3 loop: CASSQRTGEGTEAFF. For the CDR3, the DNA is TGTGCCAGCAGCCAACGGACAGGGGAGGGTACTGAAGCTTTCTTT.